This TCR beta chain originates from a study of T cells in Graves' hyperthyroidism and ophthalmopathy. The germline V gene encodes CDR1 SGHTA and CDR2 FQGTGA. The CDR3 consists of 16 residues. V lost 3 bases to trimming and J lost 1 base, with 16 bases between them. TCR beta CDR3 sequences were amplified from RNA transcripts. The study used the HTBI primer set for a first-round RT-PCR of the TCR CDR3. TCRdb reanalysed the multiplex PCR reads using MiXCR and keeps one entry per CDR3 protein. The table shows fewer than 650,000 distinct CDR3 sequences, with approximately 15% occurring only once. Source material: blood. This receptor was taken from a woman aged 18-29 years with Graves' ophthalmopathy. This chain uses TRBV7-3 with TRBJ2-7; D possibly corresponds to TRBD1 (6 bases). CDR3 protein: CASSFSGELGSYEQYF. CDR3 coding DNA: TGTGCCAGCAGCTTCTCAGGGGAACTAGGGTCCTACGAGCAGTACTTC.